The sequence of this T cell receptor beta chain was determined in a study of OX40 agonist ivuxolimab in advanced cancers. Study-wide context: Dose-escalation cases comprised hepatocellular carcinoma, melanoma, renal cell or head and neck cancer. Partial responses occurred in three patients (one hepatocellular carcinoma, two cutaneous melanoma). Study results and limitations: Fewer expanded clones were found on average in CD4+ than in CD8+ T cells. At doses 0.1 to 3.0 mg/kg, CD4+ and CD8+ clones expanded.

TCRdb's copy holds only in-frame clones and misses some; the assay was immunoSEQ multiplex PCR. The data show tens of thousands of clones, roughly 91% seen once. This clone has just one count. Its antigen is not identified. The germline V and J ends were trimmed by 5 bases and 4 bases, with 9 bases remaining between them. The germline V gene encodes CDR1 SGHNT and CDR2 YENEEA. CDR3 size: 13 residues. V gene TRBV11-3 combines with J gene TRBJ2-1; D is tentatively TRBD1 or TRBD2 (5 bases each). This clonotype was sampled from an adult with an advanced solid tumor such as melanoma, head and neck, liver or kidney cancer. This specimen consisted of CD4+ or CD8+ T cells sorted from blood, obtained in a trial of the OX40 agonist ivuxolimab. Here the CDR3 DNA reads TGTGCCAGCAGCCCGGGGCATTACAATGAGCAGTTCTTC. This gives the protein CASSPGHYNEQFF.